This T cell receptor (beta chain) was sequenced during a study of blood T cell repertoires in COVID-19. Background on the study: Sites in the United States, Italy and Spain provided acute and convalescent COVID-19 samples.

Sequencing was performed with immunoSEQ multiplex PCR; in TCRdb, only in-frame clones are kept and a portion is missing. The sample lists roughly 200,000 clones; over 80% were seen once. Germline-derived CDR1 and CDR2 are SGHVS and FQNEAQ. V shed 5 bases and J shed 4 bases, with 21 bases lying between them. The CDR3 length is 17 residues. The chain has TRBV7-8 and TRBJ2-1; possibly TRBD1 for D (5 bases). This clonotype originated in a woman aged 40 to 50 with COVID-19, enrolled during active disease. Sequenced material: peripheral blood. CDR3 protein: CASSKQFTGGLYNEQFF. DNA of the CDR3: TGTGCCAGCAGCAAACAATTTACAGGCGGATTATACAATGAGCAGTTCTTC.